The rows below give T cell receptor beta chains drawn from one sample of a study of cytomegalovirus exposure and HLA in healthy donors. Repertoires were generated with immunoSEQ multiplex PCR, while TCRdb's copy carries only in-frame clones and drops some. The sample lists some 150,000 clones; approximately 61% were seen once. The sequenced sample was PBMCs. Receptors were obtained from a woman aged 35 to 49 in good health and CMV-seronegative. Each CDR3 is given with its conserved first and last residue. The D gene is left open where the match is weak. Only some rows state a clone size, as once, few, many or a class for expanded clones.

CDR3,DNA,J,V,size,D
CASSPYGGAAEAFF,TGTGCCAGCAGTCCCTATGGGGGCGCCGCTGAAGCTTTCTTT,TRBJ1-1,TRBV27,-,-
CASSPARTEDSPLHF,TGTGCCAGCTCACCAGCCAGGACGGAGGATTCACCCCTCCACTTT,TRBJ1-6,TRBV18,-,-
CASGRGYSYEQYF,TGTGCCAGTGGGAGAGGGTACTCCTACGAGCAGTACTTC,TRBJ2-7,TRBV6-1,-,-
CAWSVDRGLGTQYF,TGTGCCTGGAGTGTGGACAGGGGTCTAGGTACGCAGTATTTT,TRBJ2-3,TRBV30,-,TRBD1
CASKRGAQEDTQYF,TGTGCCAGCAAGCGTGGGGCGCAGGAAGATACGCAGTATTTT,TRBJ2-3,TRBV9,few,-
CASSESRDTPFMNTEAFF,TGTGCCAGCAGTGAATCGCGCGACACCCCATTCATGAACACTGAAGCTTTCTTT,TRBJ1-1,TRBV2,-,-
CASSQDLPGGRRYGYTF,TGCGCCAGCAGCCAAGATTTACCAGGGGGTCGGCGCTATGGCTACACCTTC,TRBJ1-2,TRBV4-3,-,TRBD1
CASSRELNYGYTF,TGTGCCAGCTCGCGGGAATTAAACTATGGCTACACCTTC,TRBJ1-2,TRBV18,-,-
CASSLMAATNEKLFF,TGTGCCAGCAGCTTAATGGCAGCAACTAATGAAAAACTGTTTTTT,TRBJ1-4,TRBV7-3,-,-
CSVQGQLAKNIQYF,TGCAGCGTTCAGGGCCAACTAGCCAAAAACATTCAGTACTTC,TRBJ2-4,TRBV29-1,few,-
CASSPLAGGYEQYF,TGTGCCAGCAGCCCCCTAGCGGGGGGCTACGAGCAGTACTTC,TRBJ2-7,TRBV7-9,few,TRBD2
CAWSRTKGTEAFF,TGTGCCTGGAGCAGGACAAAGGGGACTGAAGCTTTCTTT,TRBJ1-1,TRBV30,few,-
CASGLSGRDRGFEQYF,TGTGCTAGTGGTTTGTCGGGCCGGGACAGGGGGTTCGAGCAGTACTTC,TRBJ2-7,TRBV12-5,few,TRBD1
CASSRGGDNSPLHF,TGTGCCAGCAGCAGGGGCGGCGATAATTCACCCCTCCACTTT,TRBJ1-6,TRBV9,-,-
CASSLARTTTYEQYF,TGCGCCAGCAGCTTAGCGCGGACAACTACCTACGAGCAGTACTTC,TRBJ2-7,TRBV5-1,once,-
CASTWTGSTDTQYF,TGCGCCAGCACTTGGACAGGTTCCACAGATACGCAGTATTTT,TRBJ2-3,TRBV10-2,once,TRBD1
CASTGATRRSYNEQFF,TGTGCCAGCACGGGAGCCACACGGCGGTCCTACAATGAGCAGTTCTTC,TRBJ2-1,TRBV2,-,-
CAWSDLTPGQGGNQPQHF,TGTGCCTGGAGTGACCTAACCCCCGGACAGGGTGGCAATCAGCCCCAGCATTTT,TRBJ1-5,TRBV30,few,TRBD1
CASSSGRGGAALADTQYF,TGCGCCAGCAGCTCAGGACGGGGGGGGGCAGCTTTAGCAGATACGCAGTATTTT,TRBJ2-3,TRBV5-1,-,TRBD2
CASSQDDPGNTEAFF,TGCGCCAGCAGCCAAGATGATCCAGGAAACACTGAAGCTTTCTTT,TRBJ1-1,TRBV4-3,-,-
CASSAPLGLAGNYEQYF,TGTGCCAGCAGCGCGCCCCTGGGACTAGCGGGAAACTACGAGCAGTACTTC,TRBJ2-7,TRBV7-2,-,TRBD2
CAGGLAGVTGELFF,TGTGCCGGGGGACTAGCGGGGGTCACCGGGGAGCTGTTTTTT,TRBJ2-2,TRBV6-1,-,TRBD2
CAWSVGGHYEQYF,TGTGCCTGGAGTGTAGGGGGCCACTACGAGCAGTACTTC,TRBJ2-7,TRBV30,-,TRBD1
CASSLDRSMNTEAFF,TGTGCCAGCAGCTTAGACAGGTCCATGAACACTGAAGCTTTCTTT,TRBJ1-1,TRBV7-2,-,-
CAISPLPENGYTF,TGTGCCATCAGCCCCCTTCCGGAGAATGGCTACACCTTC,TRBJ1-2,TRBV10-3,-,-
CASSLAGKETQYF,TGTGCCAGCAGTTTAGCGGGAAAAGAGACCCAGTACTTC,TRBJ2-5,TRBV28,-,-
CASSSSLGGLEYGYTF,TGTGCCAGCAGCTCCTCCCTGGGGGGTCTGGAGTATGGCTACACCTTC,TRBJ1-2,TRBV7-9,-,-
CASSEEPFTEAFF,TGTGCCAGCAGTGAAGAGCCTTTCACTGAAGCTTTCTTT,TRBJ1-1,TRBV2,-,-
CATSFGTALFQPQHF,TGTGCCACCTCTTTCGGGACAGCGCTTTTCCAGCCCCAGCATTTT,TRBJ1-5,TRBV19,-,TRBD1
CASSESGGRYGYTF,TGTGCCAGCAGTGAATCGGGGGGGAGGTATGGCTACACCTTC,TRBJ1-2,TRBV2,few,-
CASSLIGGNTEAFF,TGTGCCAGCAGTTTAATCGGGGGGAACACTGAAGCTTTCTTT,TRBJ1-1,TRBV28,-,-
CASSFGGTNTGELFF,TGTGCCAGCAGCTTTGGGGGGACGAACACCGGGGAGCTGTTTTTT,TRBJ2-2,TRBV5-6,-,-
CASSLTGKNEKLFF,TGTGCCAGCAGCTTAACAGGGAAGAATGAAAAACTGTTTTTT,TRBJ1-4,TRBV5-4,-,-
CASSLSSPGTGGFGYTF,TGTGCCAGTAGTCTTTCCTCACCAGGGACAGGGGGATTCGGCTACACCTTC,TRBJ1-2,TRBV19,-,TRBD1
CASSLTGADNQPQHF,TGCGCCAGCAGCCTCACAGGGGCTGACAATCAGCCCCAGCATTTT,TRBJ1-5,TRBV5-1,-,TRBD1
CASRAPQGVGNYGYTF,TGTGCCAGCAGGGCCCCACAGGGGGTGGGTAACTATGGCTACACCTTC,TRBJ1-2,TRBV28,-,TRBD1
CASRVDRGLLKAFF,TGTGCCAGCAGGGTGGACAGGGGGCTATTGAAGGCTTTCTTT,TRBJ1-1,TRBV2,-,TRBD1
CASSLGLAGIAEQYF,TGTGCCAGCAGCTTGGGCCTAGCGGGGATCGCCGAGCAGTACTTC,TRBJ2-7,TRBV5-4,-,TRBD2
CASSLDGVGHQPQHF,TGTGCCAGCAGCTTAGATGGGGTGGGGCATCAGCCCCAGCATTTT,TRBJ1-5,TRBV11-2,few,-